This T cell receptor (beta chain) was found in a study of cytomegalovirus exposure and HLA in healthy donors. The donors (healthy individuals) were bone marrow donors. For this clone: Its antigen is undetermined.

PCR involved 60 Vbeta and 13 Jbeta primers. This table comes from immunoSEQ multiplex PCR, and its TCRdb copy is limited to in-frame clones, with some not included. The repertoire consists of roughly 200,000 clones, with 80% occurring once and the leading ten covering roughly 0.65%. Study findings and constraints: TCR association rates varied by HLA locus in a later analysis, with DRB1 highest and HLA-C lowest. Accurate prediction of most subjects' HLA-A and HLA-B alleles from TCR beta sequences was reported. HLA alleles showed associations with around 15,000 TCR beta sequences in a later analysis, at a 0.05 false discovery rate.

Looked up from germline, CDR1 is MGHRA and CDR2 is YSYEKL. V dropped 6 bases and J dropped 7 bases, with 18 bases sitting between them. This CDR3 is built from 14 residues. V is TRBV4-1 and J is TRBJ1-2; D perhaps matches TRBD1 (5 bases). The sequence derives from a boy younger than 18 in good health and CMV-seronegative. Sequenced input: PBMCs. Written as DNA, the CDR3 is TGCGCCAGCAGACAATTCAGGGTTTCGGGTGGCTACACCTTC. Residues: CASRQFRVSGGYTF.